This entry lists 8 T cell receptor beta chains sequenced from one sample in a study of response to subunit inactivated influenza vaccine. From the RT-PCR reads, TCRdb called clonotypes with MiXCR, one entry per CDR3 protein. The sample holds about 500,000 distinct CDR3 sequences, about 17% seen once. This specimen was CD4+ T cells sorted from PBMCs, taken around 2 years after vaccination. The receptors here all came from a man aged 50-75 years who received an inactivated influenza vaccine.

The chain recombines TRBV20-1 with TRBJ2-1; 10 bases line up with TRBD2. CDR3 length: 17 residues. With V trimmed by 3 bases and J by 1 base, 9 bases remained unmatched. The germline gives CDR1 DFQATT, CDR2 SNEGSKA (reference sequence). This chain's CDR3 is CSARSSGRNPSYNEQFF. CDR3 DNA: TGCAGTGCTAGGAGTAGCGGGAGGAACCCTTCCTACAATGAGCAGTTCTTC.

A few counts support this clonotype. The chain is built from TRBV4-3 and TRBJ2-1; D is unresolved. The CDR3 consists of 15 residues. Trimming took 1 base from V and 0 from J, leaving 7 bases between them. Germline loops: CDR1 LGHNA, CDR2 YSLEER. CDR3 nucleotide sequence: TGCGCCAGCAGCCAAGGACTTATCTCCTACAATGAGCAGTTCTTC. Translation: CASSQGLISYNEQFF.

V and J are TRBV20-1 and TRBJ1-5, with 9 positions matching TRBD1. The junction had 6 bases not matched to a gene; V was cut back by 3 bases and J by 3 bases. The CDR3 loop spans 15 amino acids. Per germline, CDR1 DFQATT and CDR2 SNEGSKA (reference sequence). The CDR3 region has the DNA TGCAGTGCTAGCCCCGGGACAGGGACCAATCAGCCCCAGCATTTT. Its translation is CSASPGTGTNQPQHF.

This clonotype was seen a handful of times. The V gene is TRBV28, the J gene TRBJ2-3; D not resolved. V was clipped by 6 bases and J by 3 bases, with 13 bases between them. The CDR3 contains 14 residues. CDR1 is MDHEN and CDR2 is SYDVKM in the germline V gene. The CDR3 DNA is TGTGCCAGCAGACCGGGCCTGAGGACAGATACGCAGTATTTT. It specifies CASRPGLRTDTQYF. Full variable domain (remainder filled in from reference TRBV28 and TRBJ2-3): DVKVTQSSRYLVKRTGEKVFLECVQDMDHENMFWYRQDPGLGLRLIYFSYDVKMKEKGDIPEGYSVSREKKERFSLILESASTNQTSMYLCASRPGLRTDTQYFGPGTRLTVL.

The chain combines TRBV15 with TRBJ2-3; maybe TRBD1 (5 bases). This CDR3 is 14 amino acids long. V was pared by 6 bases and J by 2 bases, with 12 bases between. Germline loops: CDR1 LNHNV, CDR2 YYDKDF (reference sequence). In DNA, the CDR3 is TGTGCCACCAGTAGGGCAGGGCTCACAGATACGCAGTATTTT. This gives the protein CATSRAGLTDTQYF.

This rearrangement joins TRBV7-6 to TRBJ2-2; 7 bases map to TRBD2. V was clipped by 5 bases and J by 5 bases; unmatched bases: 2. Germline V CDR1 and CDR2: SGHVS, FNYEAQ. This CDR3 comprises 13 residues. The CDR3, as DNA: TGTGCCAGCAGCCAACTAGCGACCGGGGAGCTGTTTTTT. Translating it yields CASSQLATGELFF.

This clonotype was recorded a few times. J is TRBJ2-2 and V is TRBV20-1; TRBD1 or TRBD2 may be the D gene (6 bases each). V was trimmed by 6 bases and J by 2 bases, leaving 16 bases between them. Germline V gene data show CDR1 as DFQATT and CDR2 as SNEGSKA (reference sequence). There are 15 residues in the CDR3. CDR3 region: CSAAPRGANTGELFF. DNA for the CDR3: TGCAGTGCGGCTCCGAGGGGGGCAAACACCGGGGAGCTGTTTTTT.

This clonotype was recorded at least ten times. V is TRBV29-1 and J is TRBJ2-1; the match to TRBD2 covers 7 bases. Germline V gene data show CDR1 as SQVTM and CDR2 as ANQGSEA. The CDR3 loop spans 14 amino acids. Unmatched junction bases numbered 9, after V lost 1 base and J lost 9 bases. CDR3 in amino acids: CSVEVGGPHSEQFF. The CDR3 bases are TGCAGCGTTGAAGTGGGAGGGCCACATAGTGAGCAGTTCTTC.